This T cell receptor (beta chain) was profiled in a study of blood T cell repertoires in COVID-19. Study summary: PBMCs, B-cell-depleted T cells, or T cells provided the cDNA or gDNA that made up the material.

A Seattle source enrolled patients during active infection and followed them longitudinally. The CDR3 is 16 amino acids. CDR1 and CDR2 from the germline V gene are ENHRY and SYGVKD. Trimming took 3 bases from V and 7 from J; bases not matched to a gene: 10. Under the authors' procedure: Counts of nucleated cells, estimated from reference gene primer amplification, were obtained. The table came from immunoSEQ multiplex PCR; TCRdb's copy has only in-frame clones and leaves some out. That table furnishes V, J and clone size, whereas the DNA furnished D and trimming. The sample records roughly 150,000 clones, around 90% being singletons.

The V gene is TRBV10-3, the J gene TRBJ2-2, with 8 bases that match TRBD2. The origin of this receptor is an elderly woman with COVID-19, enrolled during active disease. Sequencing was performed on peripheral blood. This chain's CDR3 is CAISEGEAGGGGELFF. The CDR3 DNA reads as TGTGCCATCAGTGAAGGAGAGGCGGGAGGTGGCGGGGAGCTGTTTTTT.